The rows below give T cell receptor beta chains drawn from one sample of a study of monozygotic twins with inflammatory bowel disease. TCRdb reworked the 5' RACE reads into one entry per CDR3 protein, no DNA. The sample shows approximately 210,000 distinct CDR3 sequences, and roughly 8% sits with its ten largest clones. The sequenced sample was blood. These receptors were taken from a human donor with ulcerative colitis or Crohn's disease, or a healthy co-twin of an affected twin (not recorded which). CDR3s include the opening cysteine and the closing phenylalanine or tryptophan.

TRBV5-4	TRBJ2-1	CASSSPGGGHSYNEQFF
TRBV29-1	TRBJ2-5	CSSQTGSKVETQYF
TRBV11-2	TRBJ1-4	CASSLGETDGSEKLFF
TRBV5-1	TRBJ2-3	CASSNPGGQGLDTQYF
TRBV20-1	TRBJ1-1	CSARDLTVNTEAFF
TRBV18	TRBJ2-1	CASSPSPFEGRGSAWDEQFF
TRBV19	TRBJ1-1	CASRLSGASEAFF
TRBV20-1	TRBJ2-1	CSANRPGLDYNEQFF
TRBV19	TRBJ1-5	CASSTQGYRSPNQPQHF
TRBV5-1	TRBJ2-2	CASSEGQPMGGELFF
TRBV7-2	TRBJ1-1	CASSLTGAYTEAFF
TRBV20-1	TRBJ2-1	CSAYSTRDSYNEQFF
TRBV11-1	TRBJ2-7	CASSFSWIAGGFNTEQYF
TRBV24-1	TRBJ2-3	CATSEGPSRSTDTQYF
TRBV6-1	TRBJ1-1	CASRARGLETEAFF
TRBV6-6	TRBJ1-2	CASSYNGGRYGYTF
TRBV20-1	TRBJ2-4	CSARDRASGPKNIQYF
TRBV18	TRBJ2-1	CASSPPGLLAANNEQFF
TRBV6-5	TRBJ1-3	CASSYARGSSGNTIYF
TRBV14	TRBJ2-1	CASSRSSAGTSGSSSYNEQFF
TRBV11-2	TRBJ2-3	CASSSDSGSWDTQYF
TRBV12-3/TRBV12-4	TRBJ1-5	CASSLGWELSKYSNQPQHF
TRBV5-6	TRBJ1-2	CASSLGRSAYGYTF
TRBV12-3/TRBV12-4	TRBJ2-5	CARENRPQETQYF